This is a list of T cell receptor beta chains from one sample in a study of blood T cell repertoires in COVID-19. Sequencing used immunoSEQ multiplex PCR; TCRdb keeps in-frame clones, though not all of them. The repertoire holds about 83,000 clones, with approximately 80% as singletons. Sequenced: peripheral blood. The receptors shown here come from a woman aged 80 or older with acute or convalescent COVID-19. CDR3s include the opening cysteine and the closing phenylalanine or tryptophan. The D gene is left open where the match is weak. Not every row has a clone size; where given, it reads once, few, many or a size class.

CDR3: CASSHLASRGEKLFF
DNA: TGTGCCAGCAGCCATTTGGCTTCTCGAGGTGAAAAACTGTTTTTT
size: NA
V: TRBV3-1/TRBV3-2
J: TRBJ1-4
D: NA

CDR3: CASSPYSGQSAGANVLTF
DNA: TGTGCCAGCAGCCCCTATTCGGGACAGTCAGCTGGGGCCAACGTCCTGACTTTC
size: NA
V: TRBV7-3
J: TRBJ2-6
D: TRBD1

CDR3: CASSQVDLGLARGAQYF
DNA: TGCGCCAGCAGCCAAGTCGACCTGGGACTAGCGAGAGGAGCGCAGTATTTT
size: few
V: TRBV4-1
J: TRBJ2-3
D: TRBD2

CDR3: CASSLKSEGVTQYF
DNA: TGTGCCAGCAGCTTAAAATCTGAAGGGGTGACCCAGTACTTC
size: NA
V: TRBV7-8
J: TRBJ2-5
D: NA

CDR3: CASSVVVGTGTGTSYVEKLFF
DNA: NA
size: once
V: TRBV9
J: TRBJ1-4
D: NA

CDR3: CASSQGGLNEKLFF
DNA: TGCGCCAGCAGCCAAGGGGGCCTGAATGAAAAACTGTTTTTT
size: once
V: TRBV5-1
J: TRBJ1-4
D: TRBD1

CDR3: CASSRGQGASSDLGEQFF
DNA: TGTGCCAGCAGCCGAGGACAGGGGGCGTCTAGCGATCTAGGTGAGCAGTTCTTC
size: NA
V: TRBV5-5
J: TRBJ2-1
D: TRBD1

CDR3: CASGFTDTQYF
DNA: TGTGCTAGTGGCTTCACAGATACGCAGTATTTT
size: NA
V: TRBV12-5
J: TRBJ2-3
D: NA

CDR3: CASSRLAKDTQYF
DNA: TGTGCCAGCAGCCGACTAGCGAAGGATACGCAGTATTTT
size: NA
V: TRBV7-8
J: TRBJ2-3
D: TRBD2

CDR3: CAWKRQGVTEAFF
DNA: TGTGCCTGGAAACGGCAGGGGGTCACTGAAGCTTTCTTT
size: NA
V: TRBV30
J: TRBJ1-1
D: TRBD1

CDR3: CAITGDNYDTGELFF
DNA: TGTGCCATCACAGGGGACAACTACGACACCGGGGAGCTGTTTTTT
size: NA
V: TRBV10-3
J: TRBJ2-2
D: NA

CDR3: CAISPGVRGTSDTQYF
DNA: TGTGCCATCAGTCCGGGTGTGCGGGGGACCTCGGATACGCAGTATTTT
size: NA
V: TRBV10-3
J: TRBJ2-3
D: TRBD2

CDR3: CASSPLEFTNYGYTF
DNA: TGTGCCAGCTCACCACTGGAGTTTACTAACTATGGCTACACCTTC
size: few
V: TRBV18
J: TRBJ1-2
D: NA

CDR3: CASSLEAGRAQHF
DNA: TGTGCCAGCAGCCTTGAAGCTGGTCGGGCCCAGCATTTT
size: NA
V: TRBV3-1/TRBV3-2
J: TRBJ1-5
D: NA

CDR3: CASHSGTGGISYEQYF
DNA: TGTGCCAGCCACTCGGGGACAGGGGGTATCTCCTACGAGCAGTACTTC
size: few
V: TRBV3-1/TRBV3-2
J: TRBJ2-7
D: TRBD1

CDR3: CASSDGQPGGYTF
DNA: TGTGCCAGCAGTGACGGACAACCTGGCGGCTACACCTTC
size: NA
V: TRBV28
J: TRBJ1-2
D: NA

CDR3: CATSEPGQGRGYTF
DNA: TGTGCCACCAGTGAACCCGGACAGGGTAGGGGCTACACCTTC
size: NA
V: TRBV24-1
J: TRBJ1-2
D: TRBD1

CDR3: CASSLISGDTGTQYF
DNA: TGCGCCAGCAGCTTAATTAGCGGGGACACCGGGACCCAGTACTTC
size: NA
V: TRBV5-1
J: TRBJ2-5
D: TRBD2

CDR3: CASSMGQRTEAFF
DNA: TGTGCCAGCAGCATGGGACAGCGGACTGAAGCTTTCTTT
size: NA
V: TRBV11-2
J: TRBJ1-1
D: TRBD1

CDR3: CASSPQQTGQPQHF
DNA: TGTGCCAGCTCACCACAGCAGACAGGACAGCCCCAGCATTTT
size: NA
V: TRBV18
J: TRBJ1-5
D: NA

CDR3: CASRPGGVANEKLFF
DNA: TGTGCCAGCAGACCGGGGGGGGTAGCTAATGAAAAACTGTTTTTT
size: NA
V: TRBV7-2
J: TRBJ1-4
D: NA

CDR3: CASSYGTGSSYEQYF
DNA: TGTGCCAGCAGTTACGGGACAGGGAGCTCCTACGAGCAGTACTTC
size: NA
V: TRBV6-5
J: TRBJ2-7
D: TRBD1

CDR3: CAWSRGLGNTEAFF
DNA: TGTGCCTGGAGTCGGGGACTGGGGAACACTGAAGCTTTCTTT
size: NA
V: TRBV30
J: TRBJ1-1
D: NA

CDR3: CASSYSEAGFGSPLHF
DNA: TGTGCCAGCAGTTACTCAGAGGCAGGGTTCGGGTCACCCCTCCACTTT
size: NA
V: TRBV6-5
J: TRBJ1-6
D: NA

CDR3: CASSYSVGGTGELFF
DNA: TGTGCCAGCAGTTACTCGGTAGGAGGCACCGGGGAGCTGTTTTTT
size: few
V: TRBV6-6
J: TRBJ2-2
D: NA

CDR3: CASSYWAKYSNQPQHF
DNA: TGTGCCAGCAGTTACTGGGCGAAATATAGCAATCAGCCCCAGCATTTT
size: NA
V: TRBV6-5
J: TRBJ1-5
D: NA

CDR3: CASSGGQRNTEAFF
DNA: TGTGCCAGCAGCGGCGGACAGAGGAACACTGAAGCTTTCTTT
size: NA
V: TRBV5-4
J: TRBJ1-1
D: NA

CDR3: CASRQGVGDNQPQHF
DNA: TGCGCCAGTCGGCAGGGGGTAGGGGACAATCAGCCCCAGCATTTT
size: NA
V: TRBV5-1
J: TRBJ1-5
D: TRBD1

CDR3: CSVTRGRGEAFF
DNA: TGCAGCGTTACCCGCGGGAGGGGTGAAGCTTTCTTT
size: NA
V: TRBV29-1
J: TRBJ1-1
D: NA

CDR3: CASSESRGQKETQYF
DNA: TGCGCCAGCAGTGAGTCTAGAGGACAGAAAGAGACCCAGTACTTC
size: NA
V: TRBV10-1
J: TRBJ2-5
D: NA

CDR3: CASSEWAGARFEQYF
DNA: TGTGCCAGCAGTGAATGGGCGGGGGCAAGGTTCGAGCAGTACTTC
size: NA
V: TRBV2
J: TRBJ2-7
D: NA

CDR3: CASSPQLAGGPNEQFF
DNA: TGTGCCAGCAGCCCACAGCTAGCGGGGGGACCGAATGAGCAGTTCTTC
size: NA
V: TRBV7-2
J: TRBJ2-1
D: TRBD2

CDR3: CASSSRTSRADTQYF
DNA: TGTGCCAGCAGCTCAAGGACTAGCAGGGCAGATACGCAGTATTTT
size: NA
V: TRBV7-8
J: TRBJ2-3
D: TRBD2

CDR3: CATSDMGQGVGQPQHF
DNA: TGTGCCACCAGTGATATGGGACAGGGGGTAGGGCAGCCCCAGCATTTT
size: NA
V: TRBV24-1
J: TRBJ1-5
D: TRBD1

CDR3: CAEGGRSNYGYTF
DNA: TGTGCAGAGGGTGGCAGGTCGAACTATGGCTACACCTTC
size: NA
V: TRBV7-2
J: TRBJ1-2
D: NA

CDR3: CASSSPSGGNQPQHF
DNA: TGTGCCAGCAGTTCCCCCTCGGGGGGCAATCAGCCCCAGCATTTT
size: NA
V: TRBV28
J: TRBJ1-5
D: NA

CDR3: CASSVSGTGGARRGYTF
DNA: TGTGCCAGCAGCGTTTCAGGGACAGGGGGCGCAAGAAGGGGCTACACCTTC
size: NA
V: TRBV9
J: TRBJ1-2
D: TRBD1

CDR3: CSVAHGNYGYTF
DNA: TGCAGCGTTGCTCACGGGAACTATGGCTACACCTTC
size: NA
V: TRBV29-1
J: TRBJ1-2
D: NA

CDR3: CSVALTGDQPQHF
DNA: TGCAGCGTTGCCCTGACAGGGGATCAGCCCCAGCATTTT
size: NA
V: TRBV29-1
J: TRBJ1-5
D: TRBD1

CDR3: CASSLPEISGEKLFF
DNA: TGTGCCAGCAGCCTTCCCGAGATAAGCGGTGAAAAACTGTTTTTT
size: NA
V: TRBV25-1
J: TRBJ1-4
D: NA

CDR3: CASSFRDYSETQYF
DNA: TGTGCCAGCAGTTTCCGGGACTACTCAGAGACCCAGTACTTC
size: NA
V: TRBV6-5
J: TRBJ2-5
D: TRBD2

CDR3: CATSRRLTGKIETQYF
DNA: TGTGCCACCAGCAGAAGACTAACAGGGAAAATAGAGACCCAGTACTTC
size: NA
V: TRBV15
J: TRBJ2-5
D: NA

CDR3: CASKEGTGELFF
DNA: TGTGCCAGCAAAGAGGGCACCGGGGAGCTGTTTTTT
size: few
V: TRBV2
J: TRBJ2-2
D: NA

CDR3: CASSLDRSSGNTIYF
DNA: TGTGCCAGCAGCTTGGACAGGAGCTCTGGAAACACCATATATTTT
size: NA
V: TRBV5-4
J: TRBJ1-3
D: NA

CDR3: CAWPGGPGQGNSPLHF
DNA: TGTGCCTGGCCCGGGGGGCCGGGACAGGGTAATTCACCCCTCCACTTT
size: NA
V: TRBV30
J: TRBJ1-6
D: TRBD1

CDR3: CASSQGASGANVLTF
DNA: TGCGCCAGCAGCCAAGGGGCCTCTGGGGCCAACGTCCTGACTTTC
size: once
V: TRBV5-1
J: TRBJ2-6
D: NA

CDR3: CASSLRDRGHRGRGNTEAFF
DNA: TGTGCCAGTAGTCTCAGGGACAGGGGGCATCGGGGTCGAGGTAACACTGAAGCTTTCTTT
size: NA
V: TRBV19
J: TRBJ1-1
D: TRBD1

CDR3: CASSPSRAREKLFF
DNA: TGTGCCAGTAGTCCCTCCAGGGCCAGGGAAAAACTGTTTTTT
size: NA
V: TRBV19
J: TRBJ1-4
D: NA

CDR3: CASSSPTGLNEQYF
DNA: TGTGCCAGCAGCTCCCCGACAGGGCTCAACGAGCAGTACTTC
size: NA
V: TRBV5-4
J: TRBJ2-7
D: TRBD1

CDR3: CASRTWWTGNQPQHF
DNA: TGTGCCAGTAGGACTTGGTGGACAGGCAATCAGCCCCAGCATTTT
size: few
V: TRBV19
J: TRBJ1-5
D: NA

CDR3: CASARGTEAFF
DNA: TGTGCCAGCGCCCGGGGGACTGAAGCTTTCTTT
size: NA
V: TRBV27
J: TRBJ1-1
D: NA

CDR3: CASSIRLGRGGTDTQYF
DNA: TGTGCCAGCAGCATTAGGTTGGGGCGGGGAGGGACAGATACGCAGTATTTT
size: NA
V: TRBV28
J: TRBJ2-3
D: TRBD2

CDR3: CASSRVSGQGSNTGELFF
DNA: TGTGCCAGTAGTCGCGTTAGTGGACAGGGGTCGAACACCGGGGAGCTGTTTTTT
size: NA
V: TRBV19
J: TRBJ2-2
D: TRBD1

CDR3: CASSPPGRTGVGNEQFF
DNA: TGCGCCAGCAGCCCCCCAGGTAGAACAGGGGTAGGCAATGAGCAGTTCTTC
size: NA
V: TRBV4-1
J: TRBJ2-1
D: TRBD1

CDR3: CASRPGTSGGPHQETQYF
DNA: TGTGCCAGCAGACCCGGGACTAGCGGGGGGCCACATCAAGAGACCCAGTACTTC
size: NA
V: TRBV2
J: TRBJ2-5
D: TRBD2